These 19 T cell receptor beta chains were sequenced from one sample in a study of T cell repertoires in cytomegalovirus infection (dated by TCRdb to about 2019). These reads were obtained on an Illumina HiSeq 1500. TCRdb passed the public sequencing reads through fastp at Q25 and MiXCR, retaining productive beta sequences. Every entry covers one CDR3 protein and lists the most common genes and DNA from its rows. The sample table contains 700,000 to 850,000 distinct CDR3 sequences; only one count was recorded for 30% to 35% of them. Of the sample, about an eighth is held by the ten largest clones. These TCRs are of unknown antigen specificity. In light of the paper, this sample's treatment or condition label describes: in vitro stimulation with specific CMV peptide epitopes to enrich CMV-specific T cells. Sequencing was performed on cultured CD8+ T cells from PBMCs, taken from culture after CMV antigen stimulation. The receptors come from a human donor in good health (CMV status not recorded). Some clones in this sample may be carry-over from other donors' samples.

This clonotype was detected only a few times. The chain couples TRBV27 to TRBJ2-1; D remains ambiguous. The CDR3 spans 15 residues. CDR1 and CDR2 from the germline V gene are MNHEY and SMNVEV (reference sequence). The V gene lost 3 bases and the J gene lost 0 bases, with 9 bases spanning the gap. CDR3 in amino acids: CASSFYVSSYNEQFF. CDR3 nucleotide sequence: TGTGCCAGCAGTTTCTACGTAAGCTCCTACAATGAGCAGTTCTTC.

This clonotype was counted ten times or more. The chain is built from TRBV7-8 and TRBJ2-3, with 9 nucleotides matching TRBD2. Trimming cost V 6 bases and J 3 bases; bases outside gene matches: 16. CDR3 length: 18 amino acids. Germline CDR1 reads SGHVS; CDR2 reads FQNEAQ. CDR3: CASRTLSGGLYDTDTQYF. The CDR3 nucleotides read TGTGCCAGCAGGACTCTTAGCGGGGGCCTGTATGATACAGATACGCAGTATTTT.

This clonotype has more than one count but fewer than ten. The gene calls are TRBV9 and TRBJ2-7; tentative D call: TRBD2 (6 bases). This CDR3 is 15 amino acids long. The V and J ends lost 0 bases and 2 bases respectively, with 12 bases between them. Germline lookup yields CDR1 SGDLS and CDR2 YYNGEE. The CDR3 nucleotides are TGTGCCAGCAGCGTAGGTCCGGGGGTGGCCTACGAGCAGTACGTC. It encodes CASSVGPGVAYEQYV.

Points on this clonotype: At one of its ends the junction is not consistent with the germline gene, which may arise from a read error. This chain joins TRBV6-6 and TRBJ2-1; no clear D. This CDR3 region has 13 residues. Germline lookup yields CDR1 MNHNY and CDR2 SVGAGI (reference sequence). The CDR3 region is CASSYGSHNEQFF. Here the CDR3 DNA reads TGTGCCAGCAGTTACGGCTCCCACAATGAGCAGTTCTTC.

This chain links TRBV7-4 with TRBJ1-4; D uncertain. The CDR3 spans 12 residues. The V end lost 8 bases, the J end lost 15 bases, and 19 bases lay between the germline ends. In germline, CDR1 is SGHVT, CDR2 SQSDAQ. The CDR3 loop reads CASGVVGGPVFF. CDR3 coding DNA: TGTGCCAGCGGCGTAGTCGGCGGGCCTGTGTTTTTT.

This clonotype has more than one count but fewer than ten. The rearrangement links TRBV7-2 to TRBJ2-7; tentatively, D is TRBD2 (7 bases). Germline loops: CDR1 SGHTA, CDR2 FQGNSA. V was shortened by 0 bases and J by 6 bases, with 18 bases between the two germline ends. This CDR3 has 16 amino acids. The CDR3: CASSLAGIGGRGEQYV. The DNA for the CDR3 is TGTGCCAGCAGCTTAGCGGGGATCGGGGGGCGGGGCGAGCAGTACGTC.

V is TRBV7-9 and J is TRBJ2-3; TRBD1 aligns across 9 bases. V was pared by 6 bases and J by 6 bases, with 10 bases of the junction left unmatched. From germline, CDR1 is SEHNR and CDR2 FQNEAQ (reference sequence). The CDR3 loop spans 15 amino acids. The CDR3 loop is CASSSYRTGDDTQYF. CDR3 in DNA: TGTGCCAGCAGTTCGTACCGGACAGGGGACGATACGCAGTATTTT. Using reference TRBV7-9 and TRBJ2-3 for the parts outside the CDR3, the full variable domain is DTGVSQNPRHKITKRGQNVTFRCDPISEHNRLYWYRQTLGQGPEFLTYFQNEAQLEKSRLLSDRFSAERPKGSFSTLEIQRTEQGDSAMYLCASSSYRTGDDTQYFGPGTRLTVL.

The V gene is TRBV9, the J gene TRBJ2-3; D might be TRBD2 (7 bases). CDR1 SGDLS and CDR2 YYNGEE come from the germline V gene. CDR3 length equals 15 residues. The V and J ends lost 2 bases and 4 bases respectively, with 14 bases between them. The CDR3 spells CASSVYGGPADTQYF. CDR3 in DNA: TGTGCCAGCAGCGTCTACGGGGGGCCGGCAGATACGCAGTATTTT.

This clonotype has at least ten counts. The chain couples TRBV7-6 to TRBJ2-1; 11 nucleotides line up with TRBD2. The CDR3 loop spans 17 amino acids. V gave up 5 bases and J gave up 4 bases; unmatched junction bases: 10. Germline loops: CDR1 SGHVS, CDR2 FNYEAQ. The CDR3 bases are TGTGCCAGCAGCCCCCGAGCGACTAGCGGGGAATACAATGAGCAGTTCTTC. It encodes CASSPRATSGEYNEQFF.

This clonotype was observed a single time. The chain couples TRBV15 to TRBJ2-1, with 8 positions matching TRBD1. After removal of 0 bases from V and 0 bases from J, the junction contained 4 bases not matched to a gene. The germline gives CDR1 LNHNV, CDR2 YYDKDF (reference sequence). The CDR3 loop spans 17 amino acids. DNA of the CDR3: TGTGCCACCAGCAGAGAGTTAGGGACAGGCTCCTACAATGAGCAGTTCTTC. Translation gives CATSRELGTGSYNEQFF.

This chain connects TRBV9 to TRBJ1-1; weak D call: TRBD1 (6 bases). CDR3 length equals 16 residues. V was shortened by 4 bases and J by 6 bases, with 22 bases between the two germline ends. The germline gives CDR1 SGDLS, CDR2 YYNGEE. Written as DNA, the CDR3 is TGTGCCAGCAGCCCAACCGGACTTGAGGGGGACCCTGAAGCTTTCTTT. It is translated as CASSPTGLEGDPEAFF.

This clonotype has a handful of counts. The CDR3 sequence: CASSTRFEYNEQFF. DNA of the CDR3: TGTGCCAGCAGTACCAGGTTCGAGTACAATGAGCAGTTCTTC. This rearrangement joins TRBV6-5 to TRBJ2-1; D ambiguous. Between the trimmed V and J ends, which lost 5 bases and 4 bases, there was a span of 12 bases. The CDR3 is made up of 14 amino acids. Germline V gene sequence: CDR1 MNHEY, CDR2 SVGAGI.

A single count supports this clonotype. The chain is built from TRBV27 and TRBJ1-2; possibly TRBD1 for D (5 bases). The germline V gene encodes CDR1 MNHEY and CDR2 SMNVEV (reference sequence). Between the trimmed V and J ends, which lost 2 bases and 10 bases, there was a span of 14 bases. This CDR3 is built from 13 residues. The CDR3 loop is CASSLTNQGNYTF. In DNA, the CDR3 is TGTGCCAGCAGTTTAACCAACCAGGGTAACTACACCTTC.

This clonotype is a singleton in its sample. The genes are TRBV6-6 and TRBJ2-7, with D perhaps TRBD2 (7 bases). V shed 6 bases and J shed 2 bases, with 17 bases lying between them. The CDR3 contains 15 residues. The V gene's germline CDR1 is MNHNY and CDR2 SVGAGI (reference sequence). The CDR3 here is CASSSVGGPTYEQYF. CDR3 sequence (DNA): TGTGCCAGCAGCTCAGTCGGGGGGCCCACCTACGAGCAGTACTTC.

Only a few counts were recorded for this clonotype. J is TRBJ2-7 and V is TRBV11-2; a possible D gene is TRBD2 (6 bases). This CDR3 comprises 12 residues. Between the trimmed V and J ends, which lost 11 bases and 4 bases, there was a span of 15 bases. Germline CDR1 and CDR2: SGHAT and FQNNGV. The CDR3 region is CASRGGPYEQYV. As DNA, the CDR3 is TGTGCCTCCCGGGGAGGTCCGTACGAGCAGTACGTC.

This clonotype was detected many times. This sequence joins TRBV5-6 and TRBJ2-7, with 7 bases matching TRBD1. The CDR3 totals 14 residues. Germline lookup yields CDR1 SGHDT and CDR2 YYEEEE. The ends lost 3 bases at V and 0 bases at J; junction bases unmatched: 3. DNA of the CDR3: TGTGCCAGCAGCTCCAGGACAGGCTCCTACGAGCAGTACTTC. Residues: CASSSRTGSYEQYF.

The genes are TRBV14 and TRBJ1-1, with 7 bases that match TRBD1. This CDR3 is 13 amino acids long. Germline CDR1 SGHDN, CDR2 FVKESK. After removal of 6 bases from V and 7 bases from J, the junction contained 8 bases not matched to a gene. The CDR3 is CASSWTGLNEAFF. The CDR3 nucleotides are TGTGCCAGCAGTTGGACAGGCCTAAATGAAGCTTTCTTT.

Points on this clonotype: A much larger clone sits a single nucleotide away, making a read error possible. This sequence joins TRBV7-9 and TRBJ2-6; D unresolved. The CDR3 length is 15 residues. V dropped 7 bases and J dropped 0 bases, with 10 bases sitting between them. From germline, CDR1 is SEHNR and CDR2 FQNEAQ (reference sequence). The CDR3 DNA sequence: TGTGCCAGCAACTTTTCGGTCTCTGGGGCCAACGTCCTGACTTTC. Protein sequence: CASNFSVSGANVLTF.

The table lists this clonotype with many counts. This chain links TRBV7-6 with TRBJ2-1, with 8 bases matching TRBD2. CDR3 length: 17 amino acids. Unmatched junction bases numbered 13, after V lost 5 bases and J lost 4 bases. Germline assignment: CDR1 SGHVS and CDR2 FNYEAQ. The CDR3 reads CASSPRVSGDRYNEQFF. The CDR3 nucleotides are TGTGCCAGCAGCCCTCGGGTTAGCGGGGACCGGTACAATGAGCAGTTCTTC.